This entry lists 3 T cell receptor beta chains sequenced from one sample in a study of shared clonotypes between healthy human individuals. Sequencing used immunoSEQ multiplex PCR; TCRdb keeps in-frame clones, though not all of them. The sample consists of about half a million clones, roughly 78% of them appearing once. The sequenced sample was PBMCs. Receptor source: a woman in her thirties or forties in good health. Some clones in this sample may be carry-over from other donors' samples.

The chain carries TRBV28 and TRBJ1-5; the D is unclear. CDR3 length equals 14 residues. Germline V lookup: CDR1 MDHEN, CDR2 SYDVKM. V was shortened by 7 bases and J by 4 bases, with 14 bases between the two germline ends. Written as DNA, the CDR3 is TGTGCCAGCACCCTAATCGGGCCTAATCAGCCCCAGCATTTT. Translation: CASTLIGPNQPQHF.

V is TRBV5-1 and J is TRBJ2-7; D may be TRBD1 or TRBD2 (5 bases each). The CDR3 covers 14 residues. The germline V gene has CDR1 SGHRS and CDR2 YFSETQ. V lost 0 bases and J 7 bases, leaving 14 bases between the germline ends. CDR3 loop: CASSLVPGTGEQYF. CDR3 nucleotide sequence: TGCGCCAGCAGCTTGGTTCCAGGGACGGGGGAGCAGTACTTC.

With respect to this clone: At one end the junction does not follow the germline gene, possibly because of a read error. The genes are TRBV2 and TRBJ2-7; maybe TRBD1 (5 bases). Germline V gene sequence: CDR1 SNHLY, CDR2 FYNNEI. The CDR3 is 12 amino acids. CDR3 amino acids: CASGEKGYEQYF. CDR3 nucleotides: TGTGCCAGCGGTGAGAAGGGGTACGAGCAGTACTTC. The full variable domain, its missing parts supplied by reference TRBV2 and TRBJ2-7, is EPEVTQTPSHQVTQMGQEVILRCVPISNHLYFYWYRQILGQKVEFLVSFYNNEISEKSEIFDDQFSVERPDGSNFTLKIRSTKLEDSAMYFCASGEKGYEQYFGPGTRLTVT.